This T cell receptor (beta chain) derives from a study of T cells in Graves' hyperthyroidism and ophthalmopathy. Whole-study findings and limits: Ophthalmopathy was model-predicted a median approximately 6.9 months pre-onset.

Diagnoses were established using clinical symptoms, serum thyroxine and TRAb, thyroid ultrasound and orbital computed tomography. Concerning this clonotype: The antigen is not known.

This CDR3 spans 16 amino acids. V lost 0 bases and J lost 0; bases outside the gene matches: 5. Germline V lookup: CDR1 SEHNR, CDR2 FQNEAQ (reference sequence). RNA transcripts were the template for amplifying TCR beta CDR3 regions. TCR CDR3 regions were first amplified by RT-PCR with HTBI primers. In TCRdb, the multiplex PCR reads were re-called with MiXCR into one record per CDR3 protein. The table includes 700,000 or so distinct CDR3 sequences, about a sixth detected once. The chain uses TRBV7-9 and TRBJ2-7, with 7 bases matching TRBD1. The sequencing sample was made of blood. This sequence originates from a man aged 18 to 30 with Graves' hyperthyroidism. In DNA form, the CDR3 reads TGTGCCAGCAGCTTAGCCGTGGGACAGAGCTCCTACGAGCAGTACTTC. Its protein is CASSLAVGQSSYEQYF.